The TCR beta chain under discussion was sequenced for a study of a mutant IDH1 vaccine in newly diagnosed glioma. Study overall: In weeks 1, 3, 5, 7, 11, 15, 19 and 23, patients were immunized, eight times in all. Previous care, which was radiotherapy, temozolomide, or both, most often involved both.

On this clone: No antigen is known for it. A read error may account for a junction end that differs from germline.

In germline, CDR1 is MNHEY, CDR2 SVGAGI. The length of the CDR3 is 12 residues. Sequencing used immunoSEQ multiplex PCR; TCRdb keeps in-frame clones, though not all of them. The data show 40,000 to 45,000 clones, about 76% seen once. Time point indicated: week 23, last vaccination. What each vaccine dose contained was 300 ug of mutant IDH1 20-mer peptide, accompanied by topical imiquimod. Astrocytomas that were new, WHO grade 3 or 4, IDH1-mutant and ATRX-lost were present in the donors. The receptor's source is a man aged 50-60 years with glioma. The chain recombines TRBV6-5 with TRBJ2-5; D perhaps matches TRBD2 (5 bases). Sequencing used PBMCs, obtained from a glioma patient whose treatment included an IDH1 peptide vaccine. The CDR3 region has the DNA TGTGCGAGCACGGGAACACAAGAGACCCAGTACTTC. As protein: CASTGTQETQYF.